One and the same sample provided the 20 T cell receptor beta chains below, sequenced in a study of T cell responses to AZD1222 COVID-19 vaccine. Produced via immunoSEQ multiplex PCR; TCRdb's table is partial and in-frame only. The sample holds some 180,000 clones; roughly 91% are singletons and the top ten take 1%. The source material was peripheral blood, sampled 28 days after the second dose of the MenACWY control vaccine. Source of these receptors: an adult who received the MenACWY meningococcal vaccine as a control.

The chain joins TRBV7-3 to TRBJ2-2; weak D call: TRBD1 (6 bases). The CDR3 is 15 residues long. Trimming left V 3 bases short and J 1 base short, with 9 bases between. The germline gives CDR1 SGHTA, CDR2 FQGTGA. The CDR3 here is CASSLTTGNTGELFF. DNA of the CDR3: TGTGCCAGCAGCTTGACGACAGGGAACACCGGGGAGCTGTTTTTT. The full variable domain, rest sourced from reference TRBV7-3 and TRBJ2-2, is GAGVSQTPSNKVTEKGKYVELRCDPISGHTALYWYRQSLGQGPEFLIYFQGTGAADDSGLPNDRFFAVRPEGSVSTLKIQRTERGDSAVYLCASSLTTGNTGELFFGEGSRLTVL.

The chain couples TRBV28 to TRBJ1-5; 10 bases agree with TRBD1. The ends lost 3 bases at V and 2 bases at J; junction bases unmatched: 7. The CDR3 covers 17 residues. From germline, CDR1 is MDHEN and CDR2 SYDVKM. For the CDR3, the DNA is TGTGCCAGCAGTTTGAATCGACAGGGGGCGCGCAATCAGCCCCAGCATTTT. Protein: CASSLNRQGARNQPQHF.

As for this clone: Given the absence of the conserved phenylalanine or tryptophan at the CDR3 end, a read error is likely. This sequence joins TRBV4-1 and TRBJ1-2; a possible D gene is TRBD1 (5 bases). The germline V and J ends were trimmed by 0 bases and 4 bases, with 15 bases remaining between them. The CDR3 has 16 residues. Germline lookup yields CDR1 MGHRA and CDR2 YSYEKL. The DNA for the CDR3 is TGCGCCAGCAGCCAAGAGAACTGGGGCAGTGGCTATGGCTACACCCTC. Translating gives CASSQENWGSGYGYTL.

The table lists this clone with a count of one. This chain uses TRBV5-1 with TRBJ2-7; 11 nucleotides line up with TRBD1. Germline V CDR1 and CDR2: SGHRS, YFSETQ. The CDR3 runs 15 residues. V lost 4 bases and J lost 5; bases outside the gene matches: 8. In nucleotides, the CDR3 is TGCGCCAGCAGCCCCGGGACAGGGGGGATCGACGAGCAGTACTTC. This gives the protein CASSPGTGGIDEQYF.

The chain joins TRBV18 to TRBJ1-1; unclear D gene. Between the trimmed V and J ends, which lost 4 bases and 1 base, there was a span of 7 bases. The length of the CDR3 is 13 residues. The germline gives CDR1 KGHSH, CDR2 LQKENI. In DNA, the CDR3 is TGTGCCAGCTCACAGGTGGGGAACACTGAAGCTTTCTTT. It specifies CASSQVGNTEAFF.

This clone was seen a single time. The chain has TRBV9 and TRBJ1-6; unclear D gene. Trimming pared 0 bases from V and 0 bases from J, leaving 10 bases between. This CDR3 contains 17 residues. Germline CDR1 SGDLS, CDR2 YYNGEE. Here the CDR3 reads CASSVGPTSSYNSPLHF. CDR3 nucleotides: TGTGCCAGCAGCGTAGGCCCGACGAGCTCCTATAATTCACCCCTCCACTTT. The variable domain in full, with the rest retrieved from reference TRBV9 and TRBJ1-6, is DSGVTQTPKHLITATGQRVTLRCSPRSGDLSVYWYQQSLDQGLQFLIQYYNGEERAKGNILERFSAQQFPDLHSELNLSSLELGDSALYFCASSVGPTSSYNSPLHFGNGTRLTVT.

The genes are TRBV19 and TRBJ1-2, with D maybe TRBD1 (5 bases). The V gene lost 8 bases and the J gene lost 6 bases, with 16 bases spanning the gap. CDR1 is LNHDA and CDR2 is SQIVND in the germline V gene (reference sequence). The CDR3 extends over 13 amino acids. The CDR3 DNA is TGTGCCAGTTTCCCTGGGGGGAATCATGGCTACACCTTC. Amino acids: CASFPGGNHGYTF.

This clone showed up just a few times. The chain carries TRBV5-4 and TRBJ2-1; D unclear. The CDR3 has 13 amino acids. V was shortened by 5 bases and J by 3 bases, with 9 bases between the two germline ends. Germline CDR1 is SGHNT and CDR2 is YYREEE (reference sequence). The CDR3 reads CASSTDLYNEQFF. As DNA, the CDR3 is TGTGCCAGCAGTACTGACCTCTACAATGAGCAGTTCTTC. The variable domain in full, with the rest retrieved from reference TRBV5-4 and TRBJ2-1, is ETGVTQSPTHLIKTRGQQVTLRCSSQSGHNTVSWYQQALGQGPQFIFQYYREEENGRGNFPPRFSGLQFPNYSSELNVNALELDDSALYLCASSTDLYNEQFFGPGTRLTVL.

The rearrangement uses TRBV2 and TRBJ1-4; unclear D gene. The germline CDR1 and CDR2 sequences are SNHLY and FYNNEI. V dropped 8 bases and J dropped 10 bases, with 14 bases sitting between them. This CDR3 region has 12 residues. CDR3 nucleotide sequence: TGTGCCAGCCTAACTCGGCGCGGAAAACTGTTTTTT. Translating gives CASLTRRGKLFF.

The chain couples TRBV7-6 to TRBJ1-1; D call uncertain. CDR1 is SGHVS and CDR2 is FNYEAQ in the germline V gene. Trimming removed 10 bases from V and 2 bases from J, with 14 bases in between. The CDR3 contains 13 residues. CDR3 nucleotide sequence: TGTGCCACTCGACGGAGACTTAACACTGAAGCTTTCTTT. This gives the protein CATRRRLNTEAFF.

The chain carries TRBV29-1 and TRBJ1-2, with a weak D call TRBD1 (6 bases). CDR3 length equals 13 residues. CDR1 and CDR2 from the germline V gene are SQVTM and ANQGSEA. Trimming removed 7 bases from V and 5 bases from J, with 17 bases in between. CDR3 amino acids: CSATRGPPYGYTF. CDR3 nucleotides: TGCAGCGCCACCAGGGGACCCCCTTATGGCTACACCTTC.

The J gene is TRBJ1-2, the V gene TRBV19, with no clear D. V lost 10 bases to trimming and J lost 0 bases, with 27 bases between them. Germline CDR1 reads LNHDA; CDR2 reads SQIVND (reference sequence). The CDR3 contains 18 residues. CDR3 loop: CATSVYLRARPSNYGYTF. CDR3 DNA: TGTGCCACCTCGGTCTACCTCAGAGCTCGCCCTTCTAACTATGGCTACACCTTC.

The CDR3 nucleotides are TGCGCCAGCAGCCAAGGGGGGTATTCACCCCTCCACTTT. Residues: CASSQGGYSPLHF. The chain joins TRBV4-1 to TRBJ1-6, with TRBD1 as a possible D gene (5 bases). The CDR3 contains 13 residues. V was pared by 1 base and J by 8 bases, with 6 bases between. Germline values: CDR1 MGHRA, CDR2 YSYEKL.

In nucleotides, the CDR3 is TGCGCCAGCAGCTTGACAGCTTTCTCTGGAAACACCATATATTTT. Protein: CASSLTAFSGNTIYF. This chain links TRBV5-1 with TRBJ1-3; no reliable D call. CDR3 length equals 15 residues. The V gene's germline CDR1 is SGHRS and CDR2 YFSETQ. V shed 1 base and J shed 0 bases, with 8 bases lying between them.

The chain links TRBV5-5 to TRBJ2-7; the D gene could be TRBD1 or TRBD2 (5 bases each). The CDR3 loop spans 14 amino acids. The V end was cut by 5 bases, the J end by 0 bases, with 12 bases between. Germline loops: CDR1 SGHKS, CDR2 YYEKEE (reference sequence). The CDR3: CASRPGPSSYEQYF. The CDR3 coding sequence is TGTGCCAGCAGACCGGGACCTAGCTCCTACGAGCAGTACTTC.

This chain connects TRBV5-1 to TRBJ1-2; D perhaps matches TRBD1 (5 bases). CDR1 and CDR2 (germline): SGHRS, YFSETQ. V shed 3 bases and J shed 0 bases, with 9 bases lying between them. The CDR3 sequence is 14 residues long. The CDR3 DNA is TGCGCCAGCAGCTGGACACCTACTAACTATGGCTACACCTTC. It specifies CASSWTPTNYGYTF.

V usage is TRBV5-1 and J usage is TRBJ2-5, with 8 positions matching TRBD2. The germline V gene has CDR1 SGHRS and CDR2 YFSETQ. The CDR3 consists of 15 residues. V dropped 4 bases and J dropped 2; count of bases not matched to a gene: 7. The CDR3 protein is CASSPGGQLQETQYF. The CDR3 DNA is TGCGCCAGCAGCCCGGGGGGGCAGCTACAAGAGACCCAGTACTTC.

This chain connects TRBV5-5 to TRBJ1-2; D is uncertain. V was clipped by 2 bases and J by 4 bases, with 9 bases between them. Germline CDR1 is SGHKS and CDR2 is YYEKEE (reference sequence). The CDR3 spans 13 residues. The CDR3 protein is CASSFAASYGYTF. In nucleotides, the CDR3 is TGTGCCAGCAGCTTCGCGGCAAGCTATGGCTACACCTTC.

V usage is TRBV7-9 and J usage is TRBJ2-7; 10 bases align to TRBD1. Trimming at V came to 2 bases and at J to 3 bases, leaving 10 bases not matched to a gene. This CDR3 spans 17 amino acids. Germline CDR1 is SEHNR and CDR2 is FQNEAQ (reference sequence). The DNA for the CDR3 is TGTGCCAGCAGCTTAATTCCGGGGGACAGGGGATACTACGAGCAGTACTTC. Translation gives CASSLIPGDRGYYEQYF.

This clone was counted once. This chain's CDR3 is CASSLDRGYEQYF. The CDR3, as DNA: TGTGCCAGCAGCTTGGACAGGGGTTACGAGCAGTACTTC. The rearrangement links TRBV7-8 to TRBJ2-7; 9 bases line up with TRBD1. The length of the CDR3 is 13 residues. The germline V gene encodes CDR1 SGHVS and CDR2 FQNEAQ. The V segment lost 3 bases and the J segment 4 bases; nucleotides outside the gene matches: 1.